What follows describes a single T cell receptor beta chain. Per the study methods: Counts of nucleated cells, estimated from reference gene primer amplification, were obtained. Only in-frame clones appear in the TCRdb table, and some are missing; sequencing was by immunoSEQ multiplex PCR. D and trimming were read from the DNA, whereas the V and J calls and clone size are those reported in that table. The repertoire holds 200,000 to 250,000 clones, more than 85% seen once, with under 9% in the top ten. The data are from a study of blood T cell repertoires in COVID-19. Study at large: Spain, Italy and the United States supplied samples that represented acute and convalescent COVID-19. Sample material is recorded as cDNA or gDNA derived from T cells, B-cell-depleted T cells, or PBMCs.

This CDR3 contains 14 residues. With 6 bases clipped from V and 4 bases from J, the junction kept 5 bases outside the gene matches. Germline V gives CDR1 MNHEY, CDR2 SVGAGI. The clonotype comes from a woman between 70 and 85 years old with active or convalescent COVID-19. V gene TRBV6-5 combines with J gene TRBJ2-1, with 8 bases matching TRBD1. The sample was peripheral blood. The CDR3 loop is CASRPGQAYNEQFF. The CDR3 coding sequence is TGTGCCAGCAGGCCGGGACAGGCTTACAATGAGCAGTTCTTC.